The 7 T cell receptor beta chains reported below all come from one sample, sequenced in a study of beta chain features in type 1 diabetes. The whole isolated RNA underwent reverse transcription, so sequencing captured expressed TCRB transcripts. Assay used: immunoSEQ multiplex PCR; TCRdb lists only in-frame clones, some missing. Among under 550,000 clones listed, approximately 10% were seen once. The material sequenced was naive CD4+ T cells from blood. The receptors originated from a woman aged 18-29 years in good health.

The J gene is TRBJ1-2, the V gene TRBV28, with D possibly TRBD1 on 5 matching bases. Trimming removed 3 bases at V and 8 bases at J, with 10 bases between. The CDR3 consists of 12 residues. Germline CDR1 is MDHEN and CDR2 is SYDVKM. DNA for the CDR3: TGTGCCAGCAGTTTTCCGCAGGGAGGCTACACCTTC. Its translation is CASSFPQGGYTF.

This clone was observed a handful of times. CDR3 DNA sequence: TGTGCCAGCTCACCGAGGGATTTGAGTACGGAGACCCAGTACTTC. Its translation: CASSPRDLSTETQYF. V gene TRBV18 combines with J gene TRBJ2-5, with D maybe TRBD2 (5 bases). In germline, CDR1 is KGHSH, CDR2 LQKENI. The CDR3 runs to 15 residues. The V end was cut by 3 bases, the J end by 5 bases, with 16 bases between.

The chain joins TRBV7-8 to TRBJ2-7; D not certain. This CDR3 has 14 residues. The V gene lost 4 bases and the J gene lost 7 bases, with 17 bases spanning the gap. CDR1 and CDR2 (germline): SGHVS, FQNEAQ. The DNA for the CDR3 is TGTGCCAGCAGCTCCTTCGGTGGGTTGATGGAGCAGTACGTC. Translating it yields CASSSFGGLMEQYV.

V and J are TRBV6-5 and TRBJ1-3; D gene uncertain. The CDR3 length is 14 residues. Germline-derived CDR1 and CDR2 are MNHEY and SVGAGI. Trimming cost V 3 bases and J 4 bases, with 10 bases left between them. The CDR3 nucleotides read TGTGCCAGCAGTTATGGAACTGAGGGAAACACCATATATTTT. It is translated as CASSYGTEGNTIYF.

In this sample, this clone turned up a few times. This chain links TRBV29-1 with TRBJ1-5; the match to TRBD1 covers 9 bases. The CDR3 contains 14 residues. Germline loops: CDR1 SQVTM, CDR2 ANQGSEA. The trim removed 6 bases at V and 4 bases at J, leaving 7 bases unmatched. The CDR3: CSVLDRGRNQPQHF. CDR3 nucleotides: TGCAGCGTCCTGGACAGGGGACGGAATCAGCCCCAGCATTTT.

This chain links TRBV18 with TRBJ1-6; D gene uncertain. Germline loops: CDR1 KGHSH, CDR2 LQKENI. The V gene lost 5 bases and the J gene lost 4 bases, with 9 bases spanning the gap. CDR3 size: 14 residues. CDR3 in DNA: TGTGCCAGCTCAAAGCAGGAATATAATTCACCCCTCCACTTT. This encodes CASSKQEYNSPLHF. Drawing the rest from reference TRBV18 and TRBJ1-6, the complete variable domain is NAGVMQNPRHLVRRRGQEARLRCSPMKGHSHVYWYRQLPEEGLKFMVYLQKENIIDESGMPKERFSAEFPKEGPSILRIQQVVRGDSAAYFCASSKQEYNSPLHFGNGTRLTVT.

This clone occurred a few times. CDR3 nucleotide sequence: TGTGCCAGCAGCGAGCCCCCACAGATTGAGCAGTTCTTC. It yields the protein CASSEPPQIEQFF. The chain is built from TRBV25-1 and TRBJ2-1; D not certain. V lost 6 bases and J 9 bases, leaving 15 bases between the germline ends. This CDR3 has 13 amino acids. Germline V gene data show CDR1 as MGHDK and CDR2 as SYGVNS.